These 8 T cell receptor beta chains share one sample of origin, sequenced in a study of blood T cell repertoires in COVID-19. Method: immunoSEQ multiplex PCR; TCRdb's copy keeps in-frame clones and lacks some. The sample has about 200,000 clones; around nine tenths are singletons. Sequencing input: peripheral blood. The source of these receptors is a man aged 18-30 years with active or convalescent COVID-19.

The gene calls are TRBV5-5 and TRBJ1-2; D ambiguous. V lost 1 base and J 4 bases, leaving 5 bases between the germline ends. CDR3 length: 12 amino acids. Germline CDR1 is SGHKS and CDR2 is YYEKEE (reference sequence). The CDR3 DNA follows: TGTGCCAGCAGCTTGAACAGCTATGGCTACACCTTC. This sequence encodes CASSLNSYGYTF.

The CDR3 region has the DNA TGCGCCAGCAGCCCGGGGACTAGCGGGGATGAGCAGTTCTTC. Its protein product is CASSPGTSGDEQFF. The chain recombines TRBV5-1 with TRBJ2-1; 13 bases are shared with TRBD2. V shed 4 bases and J 8 bases; nucleotides not matched to a gene: 3. From germline, CDR1 is SGHRS and CDR2 YFSETQ. The CDR3 is 14 residues long.

The chain uses TRBV4-2 and TRBJ1-4, with 7 nucleotides matching TRBD1. Germline V gives CDR1 LGHNA, CDR2 YNFKEQ. The CDR3 contains 18 residues. The V and J ends lost 2 bases and 4 bases, in that order; junction bases with no gene match: 13. CDR3 nucleotide sequence: TGTGCCAGCAGCCAAAGTAATCTAGGGGGCGCGGGTAATGAAAAACTGTTTTTT. Residues: CASSQSNLGGAGNEKLFF.

The chain recombines TRBV3-1 (or the pseudogene TRBV3-2) with TRBJ1-2; 7 nucleotides align to TRBD1. The CDR3 sequence is 17 residues long. The junction had 11 bases not matched to a gene; V was cut back by 2 bases and J by 2 bases. Germline-derived CDR1 and CDR2 are LGHDT and YNNKEL (reference sequence). The CDR3, as DNA: TGTGCCAGCAGCCAAAGGGCGTTAGGGGGCGCAAACTATGGCTACACCTTC. Translated: CASSQRALGGANYGYTF.

The V gene is TRBV14, the J gene TRBJ2-1; D not certain. V shed 0 bases and J shed 0 bases, with 9 bases lying between them. From germline, CDR1 is SGHDN and CDR2 FVKESK. The CDR3 spans 16 residues. The CDR3 sequence: CASSQDLRFSYNEQFF. The CDR3 bases are TGTGCCAGCAGCCAAGATTTGCGGTTCTCCTACAATGAGCAGTTCTTC.

The chain links TRBV6-5 to TRBJ2-1; D gene uncertain. The germline gives CDR1 MNHEY, CDR2 SVGAGI. The CDR3 extends over 15 amino acids. Trimming removed 0 bases at V and 2 bases at J, with 8 bases between. This CDR3 reads CASSYSDNTYNEQFF. The DNA of the CDR3 is TGTGCCAGCAGTTACTCTGACAATACCTACAATGAGCAGTTCTTC.

The chain carries TRBV10-3 and TRBJ1-2; 9 bases are shared with TRBD1. Germline CDR1 ENHRY, CDR2 SYGVKD. The CDR3 contains 16 residues. Germline trimming cut 4 bases from V and 3 bases from J; bases unmatched to any gene: 9. The CDR3 DNA is TGTGCCATCAGTGGGGGGACGGGACAGGGAGACTATGGCTACACCTTC. Amino acids: CAISGGTGQGDYGYTF.

The chain joins TRBV9 to TRBJ2-2; 8 bases map to TRBD1. Germline V CDR1 and CDR2: SGDLS, YYNGEE. V lost 5 bases to trimming and J lost 7 bases; unmatched junction nucleotides: 10. There are 15 residues in the CDR3. The CDR3 protein is CASRAEGQGVGELFF. CDR3 nucleotides: TGTGCCAGCAGGGCCGAAGGACAGGGCGTCGGGGAGCTGTTTTTT.